This TCR beta chain appears in the sequencing data of a study of T cells in Graves' hyperthyroidism and ophthalmopathy. Study background: Before any treatment, at initial diagnosis, peripheral blood was collected.

This clonotype was picked up many times. It was RNA transcripts that yielded the amplified TCR beta CDR3 regions. In the first-round RT-PCR of the TCR CDR3, the HTBI primer set was used. In TCRdb, the multiplex PCR reads were re-called with MiXCR into one record per CDR3 protein. Seen here are about 500,000 distinct CDR3 sequences, over 15% observed once, and the top ten hold under 20%. After removal of 1 base from V and 2 bases from J, the junction contained 3 bases not matched to a gene. The CDR3 length is 17 residues. Around 10 ml fresh peripheral blood yielded the PBMCs. This rearrangement joins TRBV12-3 or TRBV12-4 to TRBJ2-3, with 13 nucleotides matching TRBD2. The clonotype was recovered from a young woman with Graves' ophthalmopathy. The sample taken for sequencing was blood. The chain's CDR3 is CASSLGGLAGNTDTQYF. In nucleotides, the CDR3 is TGTGCCAGCAGTTTAGGGGGACTAGCGGGAAACACAGATACGCAGTATTTT.